This T cell receptor beta chain came from a study of blood T cell repertoires in COVID-19. The repertoire was sequenced with immunoSEQ multiplex PCR; TCRdb's copy has only in-frame clones and lacks some. The sample yields 130,000 to 150,000 clones, roughly 88% seen once. Sequencing used PBMCs or T cells enriched from blood (not recorded which). The receptor comes from a woman aged 30 to 39 with acute COVID-19.

The CDR3 DNA is TGTGCCAGCAGTCCCGGTTGGGGACAGAGCACAGATACGCAGTATTTT. This codes for CASSPGWGQSTDTQYF. This chain joins TRBV28 and TRBJ2-3; 7 bases align to TRBD1. V lost 5 bases, J lost 0 bases, and 8 bases stayed unmatched. CDR1 and CDR2 from the germline V gene are MDHEN and SYDVKM. The CDR3 loop spans 16 amino acids.